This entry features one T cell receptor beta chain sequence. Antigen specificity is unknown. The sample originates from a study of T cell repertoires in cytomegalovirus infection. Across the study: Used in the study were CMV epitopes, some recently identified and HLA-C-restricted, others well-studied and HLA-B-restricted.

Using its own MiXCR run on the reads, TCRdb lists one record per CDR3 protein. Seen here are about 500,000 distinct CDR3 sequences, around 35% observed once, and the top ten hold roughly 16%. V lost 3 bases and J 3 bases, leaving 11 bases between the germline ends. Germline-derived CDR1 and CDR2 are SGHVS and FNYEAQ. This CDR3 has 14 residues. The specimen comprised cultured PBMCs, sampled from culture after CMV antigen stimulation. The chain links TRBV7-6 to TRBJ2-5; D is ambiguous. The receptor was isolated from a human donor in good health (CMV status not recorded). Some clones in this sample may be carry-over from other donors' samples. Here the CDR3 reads CASSFGFSKETQYF. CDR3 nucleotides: TGTGCCAGCAGCTTCGGCTTTTCAAAAGAGACCCAGTACTTC.